This TCR beta chain was profiled in a study of cytomegalovirus exposure and HLA in healthy donors. On the study more broadly: Membership in the Caucasian-associated ancestry cluster was found for around four fifths of 300 to 400 genotyped donors.

Of note for this clone: The antigen is not known.

Both 60 Vbeta primers and 13 Jbeta primers went into the PCR. Sequencing used immunoSEQ multiplex PCR; TCRdb keeps in-frame clones, though not all of them. This table has around 150,000 clones, approximately 80% appearing once. When sampled, the donors appeared nominally healthy, though they likely had unrecorded immune exposures. The CDR3 extends over 12 amino acids. Trimming pared 4 bases from V and 5 bases from J, leaving 7 bases between. Germline V gives CDR1 MDHEN, CDR2 SYDVKM. The study's findings and limits: Several of the most significant clusters appeared, in a later analysis, to be linked to common viral pathogens. A classifier reportedly called cytomegalovirus status with high sensitivity and specificity.

Sequencing was done on a sample of PBMCs. This TCR derives from a male donor in good health and CMV-seronegative. This sequence joins TRBV28 and TRBJ2-3; D not resolved. The CDR3 sequence: CASSYPGDTQYF. CDR3 bases: TGTGCCAGCAGTTACCCCGGAGATACGCAGTATTTT.